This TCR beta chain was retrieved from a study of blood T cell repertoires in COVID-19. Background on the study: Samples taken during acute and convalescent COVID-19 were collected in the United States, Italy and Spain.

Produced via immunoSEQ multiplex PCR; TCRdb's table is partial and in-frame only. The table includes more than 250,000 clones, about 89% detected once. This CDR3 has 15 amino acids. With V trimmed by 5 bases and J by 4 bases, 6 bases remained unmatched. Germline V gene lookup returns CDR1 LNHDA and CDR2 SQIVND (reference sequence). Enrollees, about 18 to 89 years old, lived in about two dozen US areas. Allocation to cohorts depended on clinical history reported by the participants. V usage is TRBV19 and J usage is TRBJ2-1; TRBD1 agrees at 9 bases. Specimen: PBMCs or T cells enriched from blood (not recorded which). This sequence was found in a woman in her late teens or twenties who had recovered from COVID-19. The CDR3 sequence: CASSAWDREYNEQFF. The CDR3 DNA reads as TGTGCCAGTAGTGCCTGGGACAGGGAATACAATGAGCAGTTCTTC.